This T cell receptor (beta chain) was sequenced in a study of T-cell reconstitution after alpha-beta-depleted transplantation in children. Concerning this clonotype: Its cognate antigen is unknown.

As it was prepared, the TCRbeta library received unique molecular identifiers. MiXCR was run by TCRdb on the PCR reads, yielding one entry per CDR3 protein. This sample has almost 250,000 distinct CDR3 sequences, with 25% found just once. Study results and caveats: One year after transplant, T-cell counts and diversity came mostly from newly produced T cells. Surviving recipient T cells and thymic progenitors underlay high day-60 TCRbeta diversity in some patients.

CDR3 length: 14 residues. Germline loops: CDR1 SQVTM, CDR2 ANQGSEA. V was clipped by 4 bases and J by 4 bases, with 17 bases between them. The rearrangement links TRBV29-1 to TRBJ2-7, with a possible D match to TRBD2 (7 bases). The TCR originated in a girl aged 2 to 10 with Fanconi anemia, due to receive a stem cell transplant. Sequenced material: PBMCs, taken before TCRalphabeta/CD19-depleted stem cell transplant. CDR3 protein: CSVVWGGNPYEQYF. The CDR3 DNA reads as TGCAGCGTTGTCTGGGGGGGCAACCCTTACGAGCAGTACTTC.